Listed below are T cell receptor beta chains from one sample, sequenced in a study of T cell responses to AZD1222 COVID-19 vaccine. Libraries were prepared by immunoSEQ multiplex PCR; TCRdb keeps only in-frame clonotypes and omits some of them. The data contain just over 8,000 clones, roughly 90% of them singletons. The sequencing used peripheral blood, collected 28 days after the second AZD1222 dose. These receptors all stem from an adult who received the AZD1222 COVID-19 vaccine. Each CDR3 is given with its conserved first and last residue. Clone size is stated in some rows and not others, as once, few, many or a class when expanded.

TRBV29-1	-	CSVSTGGLGNQPQHF
TRBV7-8	few	CASTLGALGLAGLNEQFF
TRBV4-3	-	CASSQGLEETQYF
TRBV7-9	once	CASSLIQGVYGYTF
TRBV19	-	CASSIEQGGYNEQFF
TRBV9	-	CASSPQGTGYTGELFF
TRBV21-1	-	CASSTRQSSYNSPLHF
TRBV24-1	-	CATSSSSGISYNEQFF
TRBV19	-	CASSLAGGPGNEQFF
TRBV5-1	-	CASSPGTAPGQPQHF
TRBV7-3	-	CASTPRPGVFYGYTF
TRBV5-8	-	CASSRVRGSSYNEQFF
TRBV7-3	-	CASSSGLAVSYNEQFF
TRBV9	-	CASSGRRADSPLHF
TRBV5-5	-	CASSLAFEGYNQPQHF
TRBV9	-	CASSAGLAVPYNEQFF
TRBV5-4	-	CASSKGQGLPYGYTF
TRBV28	-	CASSHSTDTQYF
TRBV15	-	CATHSSSGSRETQYF
TRBV3-1/TRBV3-2	-	CASKRSGTSGTCSYEQYF
TRBV24-1	once	CATSDPASGEVEQYF
TRBV28	-	CASSLVQGRGENIQYF
TRBV5-1	-	CASSEQIGRGSGANVLTF
TRBV7-9	-	CASSYPMSGSSYNEQFF
TRBV3-1/TRBV3-2	-	CASSHLQGYEQYF
TRBV2	-	CASSPRLSGGGNYEQYF
TRBV9	once	CASSVGPNTDTQYF
TRBV24-1	-	CATSDPQNYGYTF
TRBV29-1	-	CSVGRSTDTQYF
TRBV24-1	-	CATSDVRGVAGVTDTQYF
TRBV7-2	-	CASSTLAGAYEQYF
TRBV2	-	CASSVQRNTEAFF
TRBV11-3	-	CASSSIGPNTGELFF
TRBV18	once	CASSPVAGGPNEQFF
TRBV10-3	-	CAISRWTSANYEQYF
TRBV7-2	few	CASSPNPLRGHQPQHF
TRBV28	-	CASSRNRGYEQYF
TRBV5-8	-	CASSLSRRDTQYF
TRBV5-4	once	CASSVRPGRGYTF
TRBV5-1	-	CASSLGGNSYEQYF
TRBV7-3	-	CASSLDGRTGELFF